Listed here is a single T cell receptor (beta chain). Germline CDR1 reads LNHDA; CDR2 reads SQIVND (reference sequence). This CDR3 region has 15 residues. With 5 bases clipped from V and 8 bases from J, the junction kept 10 bases outside the gene matches. As to treatment: over 15 received Ad26.COV2.S at low or high dose, single or two shots; about 5 received placebo; per-sample allocation not given. On day 63 after the first injection, vaccine and placebo recipients gave samples. The data are from a study of Ad26.COV2.S vaccination and SARS-CoV-2 variants. Clones were sequenced by immunoSEQ multiplex PCR, and TCRdb holds only the in-frame ones, with some missing. The repertoire consists of about 440,000 clones, with roughly 87% occurring once and the leading ten covering roughly 4.3%.

The sample consisted of peripheral blood, taken in a trial of Ad26.COV2.S vaccine versus placebo. The chain carries TRBV19 and TRBJ2-1; 9 nucleotides line up with TRBD2. The sequence was collected from a person aged 18-65 years who received the Ad26.COV2.S COVID-19 vaccine or a placebo. For the CDR3, the DNA is TGTGCCAGTAGTTCTAGCGGGATCGGGAGTCATGAGCAGTTCTTC. Amino acid sequence: CASSSSGIGSHEQFF.